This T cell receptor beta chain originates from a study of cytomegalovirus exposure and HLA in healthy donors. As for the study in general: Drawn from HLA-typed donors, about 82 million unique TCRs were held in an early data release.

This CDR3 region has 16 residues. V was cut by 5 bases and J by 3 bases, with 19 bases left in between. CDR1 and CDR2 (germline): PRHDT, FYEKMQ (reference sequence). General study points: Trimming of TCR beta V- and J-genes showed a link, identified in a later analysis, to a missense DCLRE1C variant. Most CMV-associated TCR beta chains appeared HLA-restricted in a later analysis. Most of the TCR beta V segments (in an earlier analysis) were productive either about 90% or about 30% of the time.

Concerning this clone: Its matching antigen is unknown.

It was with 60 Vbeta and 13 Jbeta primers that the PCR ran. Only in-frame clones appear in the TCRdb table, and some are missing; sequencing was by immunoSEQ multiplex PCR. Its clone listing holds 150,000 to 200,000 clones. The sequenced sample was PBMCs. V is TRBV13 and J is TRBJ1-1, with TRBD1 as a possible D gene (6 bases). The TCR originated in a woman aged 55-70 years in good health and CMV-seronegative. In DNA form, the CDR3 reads TGTGCCAGCAGCAAAAGGTGGGCAGGGGTGGACACTGAAGCTTTCTTT. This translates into CASSKRWAGVDTEAFF.